Listed below are T cell receptor beta chains from one sample, sequenced in a study of T-cell memory formation after mild COVID-19. A single record per CDR3 protein comes from TCRdb applying MiXCR to the 5' RACE reads. The sample includes a few hundred thousand distinct CDR3 sequences, approximately 15% of them seen just once. The sequenced sample was PBMCs or a T cell subset sorted from them (not recorded which). These receptor sequences come from a man between 18 and 29 years old who had mild COVID-19 (a few samples of this study predate the infection). Cell type and time point are not known. The CDR3 runs from the conserved cysteine through the conserved F or W. A D gene is named only where the DNA matches it firmly. Only some rows state a clone size, as once, few, many or a class for expanded clones.

V: TRBV11-2; size: few; D: -; J: TRBJ2-2; DNA: TGTGCCAGCAGCTTAAGTCTGAGGGGGGCGTTAAACACCGGGGAGCTGTTTTTT; CDR3: CASSLSLRGALNTGELFF
V: TRBV5-1; size: -; D: -; J: TRBJ2-3; DNA: TGCGCCAGCAGCCCTCCAAGACAGACCACAGATACGCAGTATTTT; CDR3: CASSPPRQTTDTQYF
V: TRBV7-2; size: many; D: -; J: TRBJ2-5; DNA: TGTGCCAGCAGCCCTACTGGCGCACCCATGAAGACCCAGTACTTC; CDR3: CASSPTGAPMKTQYF
V: TRBV9; size: few; D: -; J: TRBJ2-7; DNA: TGTGCCAGCAGCGTCGGGGGAACCTACTACGAGCAGTACTTC; CDR3: CASSVGGTYYEQYF
V: TRBV5-1; size: few; D: -; J: TRBJ2-2; DNA: TGCGCCAGCAGCTCCATTCTCCAGCGTGACACCGGGGAGCTGTTTTTT; CDR3: CASSSILQRDTGELFF
V: TRBV5-1; size: few; D: TRBD1; J: TRBJ1-2; DNA: TGCGCCAGCAGCCAACCGGACAGGGGCTATGCCGGTGGCTACACCTTC; CDR3: CASSQPDRGYAGGYTF
V: TRBV13; size: -; D: TRBD1; J: TRBJ1-2; DNA: TGTGCCAGCAGCTTTAACAGGGGTAATGGCTACACCTTC; CDR3: CASSFNRGNGYTF
V: TRBV7-8; size: -; D: TRBD1; J: TRBJ1-1; DNA: TGTGCCAGCAGAGGACAGGCGAACACTGAAGCTTTCTTT; CDR3: CASRGQANTEAFF
V: TRBV12-3/TRBV12-4; size: few; D: TRBD1; J: TRBJ2-3; DNA: TGTGCCAGCAGTCCCCGACAGGGTGGGATCGATACGCAGTATTTT; CDR3: CASSPRQGGIDTQYF
V: TRBV29-1; size: -; D: -; J: TRBJ2-1; DNA: TGCAGCCTTGACAAGAGCTCCTACAATGAGCAGTTCTTC; CDR3: CSLDKSSYNEQFF
V: TRBV6-2/TRBV6-3; size: -; D: TRBD2; J: TRBJ2-1; DNA: TGTGCCAGCAGTTACTATAGCGGGGGGGCCGGTAATGAGCAGTTCTTC; CDR3: CASSYYSGGAGNEQFF
V: TRBV7-9; size: few; D: -; J: TRBJ2-3; DNA: TGTGCCAGCAGCCCTCGCACGTCGGGGAAAACGCAGTATTTT; CDR3: CASSPRTSGKTQYF
V: TRBV30; size: few; D: -; J: TRBJ2-2; DNA: TGTGCCTGGAGTAGACAGGATCCCACCGGGGAGCTGTTTTTT; CDR3: CAWSRQDPTGELFF
V: TRBV11-3; size: many; D: -; J: TRBJ2-3; DNA: TGTGCCAGCAGCTTCGACACAGGGGATACGCAGTATTTT; CDR3: CASSFDTGDTQYF
V: TRBV7-9; size: -; D: TRBD1; J: TRBJ1-1; DNA: TGTGCCAGCAGCTTCCCCGGCCAGGGGGTAGGTTCTGAAGCTTTCTTT; CDR3: CASSFPGQGVGSEAFF
V: TRBV7-9; size: -; D: -; J: TRBJ2-1; DNA: TGTGCCAGCACCAACGGGGCCAGCTCCTACAATGAGCAGTTCTTC; CDR3: CASTNGASSYNEQFF
V: TRBV4-3; size: few; D: TRBD1; J: TRBJ1-1; DNA: TGCGCCAGCAGCCGGTGGACAGGGGCTGAAGCTTTCTTT; CDR3: CASSRWTGAEAFF
V: TRBV19; size: many; D: -; J: TRBJ2-1; DNA: TGTGCCAGTGCATGGGGTCGCTCCTACAATGAGCAGTTCTTC; CDR3: CASAWGRSYNEQFF
V: TRBV7-2; size: -; D: -; J: TRBJ1-5; DNA: TGTGCCAGCAGCGCCCGGGGGTATAGCAATCAGCCCCAGCATTTT; CDR3: CASSARGYSNQPQHF
V: TRBV20-1; size: -; D: -; J: TRBJ1-1; DNA: TGCAGTGCTAGGAGGGTTACTGAAGCTTTCTTT; CDR3: CSARRVTEAFF
V: TRBV6-5; size: -; D: -; J: TRBJ2-7; DNA: TGTGCCAGCAGTTACTCGGGCCAGGGCGACGAGCAGTACTTC; CDR3: CASSYSGQGDEQYF
V: TRBV27; size: few; D: TRBD2; J: TRBJ2-7; DNA: TGTGCCAGCAGTTTTAGCGGGGGGGGCGAGCAGTACTTC; CDR3: CASSFSGGGEQYF
V: TRBV29-1; size: -; D: TRBD2; J: TRBJ2-3; DNA: TGCAGCGTTGCTAGCGGGGGGTTCACAGATACGCAGTATTTT; CDR3: CSVASGGFTDTQYF
V: TRBV9; size: -; D: -; J: TRBJ2-2; DNA: TGTGCCAGCAGCGTAGGGGACGCGAACACCGGGGAGCTGTTTTTT; CDR3: CASSVGDANTGELFF
V: TRBV6-6; size: few; D: -; J: TRBJ1-6; DNA: TGTGCCAGCACGATCATACAGGGAGACCCCTATAATTCACCCCTCCACTTT; CDR3: CASTIIQGDPYNSPLHF
V: TRBV14; size: many; D: -; J: TRBJ2-1; DNA: TGTGCCAGCAGCCAAAGCTCCTACAATGAGCAGTTCTTC; CDR3: CASSQSSYNEQFF
V: TRBV19; size: few; D: TRBD1; J: TRBJ1-2; DNA: TGTGCCAGTAGTACGAAACGCGGCGGACAGGATAGCCATGGCTACACCTTC; CDR3: CASSTKRGGQDSHGYTF
V: TRBV5-6; size: -; D: -; J: TRBJ1-5; DNA: TGTGCCAGCAGCATCACCGGGCCGAACGATTACAATCAGCCCCAGCATTTT; CDR3: CASSITGPNDYNQPQHF
V: TRBV5-1; size: many; D: -; J: TRBJ2-4; DNA: TGCGCCAGCAGCTTGGCGGCAGGGGATATTATGGACAAAAACATTCAGTACTTC; CDR3: CASSLAAGDIMDKNIQYF
V: TRBV7-8; size: few; D: -; J: TRBJ1-2; DNA: TGTGCCAGCAGCTTACGAGAATCTAACTATGGCTACACCTTC; CDR3: CASSLRESNYGYTF
V: TRBV3-1; size: many; D: -; J: TRBJ2-5; DNA: TGTGCCAGCAGCCTACTACACACCAAGAGAACCCAGTACTTC; CDR3: CASSLLHTKRTQYF
V: TRBV12-3/TRBV12-4; size: few; D: -; J: TRBJ1-5; DNA: TGTGCCAGCCTCCGGGCTTATAGCAATCAGCCCCAGCATTTT; CDR3: CASLRAYSNQPQHF
V: TRBV5-4; size: few; D: TRBD1; J: TRBJ2-2; DNA: TGTGCCAGCAGCAGCCGGGACAGGGTCACCGGGGAGCTGTTTTTT; CDR3: CASSSRDRVTGELFF
V: TRBV5-6; size: few; D: -; J: TRBJ2-3; DNA: TGTGCCAGCAGCCAGGCTACGACAGATACGCAGTATTTT; CDR3: CASSQATTDTQYF
V: TRBV5-1; size: few; D: -; J: TRBJ2-7; DNA: TGCGCCAGCAGCTTGGACGGGGCCTCCTCCTACGAGCAGTACTTC; CDR3: CASSLDGASSYEQYF
V: TRBV7-2; size: few; D: -; J: TRBJ1-5; DNA: TGTGCCAGCAGCTTAGAAAGCACAGGGCATCAGCCCCAGCATTTT; CDR3: CASSLESTGHQPQHF
V: TRBV2; size: -; D: -; J: TRBJ2-3; DNA: TGTGCCAGCAAGCAGGACCTGAGCACAGATACGCAGTATTTT; CDR3: CASKQDLSTDTQYF
V: TRBV6-2/TRBV6-3; size: few; D: -; J: TRBJ2-3; DNA: TGTGCCAGCCGCCAGGCGACAGATACGCAGTATTTT; CDR3: CASRQATDTQYF
V: TRBV12-3/TRBV12-4; size: -; D: -; J: TRBJ1-5; DNA: TGTGCCAGCAGTTTAGGCAGCTCTCGCAATCAGCCCCAGCATTTT; CDR3: CASSLGSSRNQPQHF
V: TRBV5-1; size: -; D: TRBD2; J: TRBJ2-3; DNA: TGCGCCAGCAGCCCGGCGACTAGCGGGGGGGCCACAGATACGCAGTATTTT; CDR3: CASSPATSGGATDTQYF